A single sample is the source of the 24 T cell receptor beta chains below, sequenced in a study of CD8 T cells in Susac syndrome. Random hexamers served to reverse transcribe roughly 0.45 to 1 ug RNA. TCRdb fed the immunoSEQ multiplex PCR reads into MiXCR, producing one record per CDR3 protein. The sample lists some 150,000 distinct CDR3 sequences; 95% were seen once. The sequenced sample was CD8+ T cells from PBMCs. The receptors derive from a human donor with multiple sclerosis.

V usage is TRBV30 and J usage is TRBJ1-1; D not certain. V dropped 4 bases and J dropped 3 bases, with 9 bases sitting between them. The CDR3 extends over 12 amino acids. Germline V gene data show CDR1 as GTSNPN and CDR2 as SVGIG (reference sequence). The CDR3 DNA sequence: TGTGCCTGGATAGGGCTTGACACTGAAGCTTTCTTT. This encodes CAWIGLDTEAFF. Supplemented by reference TRBV30 and TRBJ1-1, the full variable domain reads SQTIHQWPATLVQPVGSPLSLECTVEGTSNPNLYWYRQAAGRGLQLLFYSVGIGQISSEVPQNLSASRPQDRQFILSSKKLLLSDSGFYLCAWIGLDTEAFFGQGTRLTVV.

The chain is built from TRBV18 and TRBJ1-1; 7 bases align to TRBD1. Losses at the gene ends were 3 bases for V and 4 bases for J; bases not matched to a gene: 14. The germline CDR1 and CDR2 sequences are KGHSH and LQKENI. The CDR3 totals 17 residues. In nucleotides, the CDR3 is TGTGCCAGCTCACCCGCAAGGGGAGGGGGCGGTCGCACTGAAGCTTTCTTT. This sequence encodes CASSPARGGGGRTEAFF.

The chain is built from TRBV29-1 and TRBJ1-5, with a weak D call TRBD1 (6 bases). The CDR3 totals 14 residues. Germline V gene data show CDR1 as SQVTM and CDR2 as ANQGSEA. V was cut by 6 bases and J by 0 bases, with 12 bases left in between. The CDR3: CSVEQGFSNQPQHF. DNA of the CDR3: TGCAGCGTGGAACAGGGTTTTAGCAATCAGCCCCAGCATTTT.

The genes are TRBV25-1 and TRBJ2-3; D is perhaps TRBD2 (5 bases). V was trimmed by 5 bases and J by 1 base, leaving 16 bases between them. Germline CDR1 reads MGHDK; CDR2 reads SYGVNS. The CDR3 totals 16 residues. The CDR3 coding sequence is TGTGCCAGCAGTCTCACTCTATTCGGGGGCACAGATACGCAGTATTTT. Protein sequence: CASSLTLFGGTDTQYF. Filled out from reference TRBV25-1 and TRBJ2-3, the complete variable domain reads EADIYQTPRYLVIGTGKKITLECSQTMGHDKMYWYQQDPGMELHLIHYSYGVNSTEKGDLSSESTVSRIRTEHFPLTLESARPSHTSQYLCASSLTLFGGTDTQYFGPGTRLTVL.

The genes are TRBV5-1 and TRBJ1-1; no definite D call. Germline V gene lookup returns CDR1 SGHRS and CDR2 YFSETQ. Trimming took off 0 bases at V and 0 bases at J, with 9 bases between the two ends. The CDR3 covers 15 residues. CDR3 region: CASSLDPFMNTEAFF. DNA for the CDR3: TGCGCCAGCAGCTTGGATCCCTTCATGAACACTGAAGCTTTCTTT.

V gene TRBV27 combines with J gene TRBJ1-2, with a weak D call TRBD1 (6 bases). The V gene's germline CDR1 is MNHEY and CDR2 SMNVEV (reference sequence). This CDR3 comprises 15 residues. V lost 6 bases, J lost 2 bases, and 16 bases lay in between. CDR3 DNA sequence: TGTGCCAGCAGAGAATCGGACAGATTCAACTATGGCTACACCTTC. Residues: CASRESDRFNYGYTF.

V is TRBV9 and J is TRBJ1-2; D not certain. The CDR3 consists of 16 residues. Trimming shortened V by 4 bases and J by 7 bases, and 23 bases separated the two germline ends. Germline V lookup: CDR1 SGDLS, CDR2 YYNGEE. The DNA for the CDR3 is TGTGCCAGCAGCCCTAGCGGGGAACCCTTAGCGAGTGGCTACACCTTC. It encodes CASSPSGEPLASGYTF.

J is TRBJ2-7 and V is TRBV19, with D possibly called TRBD1 or TRBD2 (5 bases each). CDR1 is LNHDA, CDR2 SQIVND, per germline (reference sequence). Trimming pared 3 bases from V and 6 bases from J, leaving 12 bases between. The CDR3 extends over 13 amino acids. The CDR3 region is CASSMGVFSEQYF. In nucleotides, the CDR3 is TGTGCCAGTAGTATGGGGGTATTCAGCGAGCAGTACTTC.

This clonotype was picked up one time. The CDR3 bases are TGTGCCAGCAGCCAAGTAGAGTTCACCGGGGAGCTGTTTTTT. This codes for CASSQVEFTGELFF. The chain links TRBV14 to TRBJ2-2; no clear D gene. The germline V gene encodes CDR1 SGHDN and CDR2 FVKESK. The CDR3 is made up of 14 amino acids. Deletions cut 1 base from V and 4 bases from J, with 7 bases between.

The chain uses TRBV15 and TRBJ1-6, with 10 positions matching TRBD1. Germline trimming cut 5 bases from V and 9 bases from J; bases unmatched to any gene: 4. The CDR3 has 14 amino acids. Germline assignment: CDR1 LNHNV and CDR2 YYDKDF (reference sequence). CDR3 coding DNA: TGTGCCACCAGCGGGACAGGGGTCGGTTCACCCCTCCACTTT. It is translated as CATSGTGVGSPLHF.

The chain carries TRBV7-9 and TRBJ2-7; 10 bases are shared with TRBD1. The ends lost 5 bases at V and 6 bases at J; junction bases unmatched: 10. Germline V gives CDR1 SEHNR, CDR2 FQNEAQ (reference sequence). CDR3 size: 15 residues. The CDR3 sequence is CASSPRDRGPAEQYF. The CDR3, as DNA: TGTGCCAGCAGCCCCCGGGACAGGGGACCAGCCGAGCAGTACTTC.

J is TRBJ1-5 and V is TRBV12-3 or TRBV12-4; no clear D gene. Trimming took 6 bases from V and 2 from J, leaving 8 bases between them. This CDR3 has 13 residues. The CDR3 nucleotides are TGTGCCAGCAGGCCCGGCCGCAATCAGCCCCAGCATTTT. It yields the protein CASRPGRNQPQHF.

The rearrangement uses TRBV25-1 and TRBJ2-5, with 8 bases aligning to TRBD1. This CDR3 spans 16 amino acids. CDR1 MGHDK and CDR2 SYGVNS come from the germline V gene. J gave up 7 bases and V 3 bases, and 13 bases lay outside the gene matches. The CDR3: CASSDPMEDRVGTQYF. CDR3 nucleotides: TGTGCCAGCAGTGATCCCATGGAGGACAGGGTGGGGACCCAGTACTTC.

The J gene is TRBJ2-1, the V gene TRBV5-6; TRBD1 aligns across 10 bases. CDR1 SGHDT and CDR2 YYEEEE come from the germline V gene. With V trimmed by 0 bases and J by 3 bases, 6 bases remained unmatched. CDR3 size: 17 residues. The CDR3 nucleotides are TGTGCCAGCAGCTTGGCTGGGACAGGGGAAATCTACAATGAGCAGTTCTTC. Its translation: CASSLAGTGEIYNEQFF.

V and J are TRBV29-1 and TRBJ2-1; 8 bases fit TRBD2. Trimming cost V 6 bases and J 7 bases; bases outside gene matches: 8. The CDR3 spans 13 residues. Germline CDR1 reads SQVTM; CDR2 reads ANQGSEA. The CDR3 loop is CSVDGGARNEQFF. CDR3 coding DNA: TGCAGCGTAGACGGGGGGGCTCGGAATGAGCAGTTCTTC.

The CDR3 coding sequence is TGTGCCAGCAGTTTATCAAAGGTGGTAGATGAGCAGTTCTTC. It yields the protein CASSLSKVVDEQFF. The chain uses TRBV12-3 or TRBV12-4 and TRBJ2-1; no definite D call. CDR3 length: 14 amino acids. Deletions cut 2 bases from V and 8 bases from J, with 13 bases between.

The chain carries TRBV12-3 or TRBV12-4 and TRBJ2-7; TRBD1 matches 8 bases. The CDR3 length is 14 residues. The junction had 7 bases not matched to a gene; V was cut back by 5 bases and J by 4 bases. CDR3 in amino acids: CASSKGTGGYEQYF. The DNA of the CDR3 is TGTGCCAGCAGTAAAGGGACAGGAGGATACGAGCAGTACTTC.

V gene TRBV27 combines with J gene TRBJ2-1, with D perhaps matching TRBD2 (7 bases). Germline V lookup: CDR1 MNHEY, CDR2 SMNVEV (reference sequence). The CDR3 has 16 residues. V gave up 0 bases and J gave up 2 bases, with 11 bases separating them. CDR3 bases: TGTGCCAGCAGTTTATCGGCGGGGGCCACCTACAATGAGCAGTTCTTC. Translated, it gives CASSLSAGATYNEQFF.

The J gene is TRBJ2-1, the V gene TRBV20-1; D unclear. The CDR3 has 13 amino acids. Trimming shortened V by 4 bases and J by 5 bases, and 12 bases separated the two germline ends. CDR1 and CDR2 (germline): DFQATT, SNEGSKA (reference sequence). The DNA of the CDR3 is TGCAGTGCTAAAAGACTCGTAAACAATGAGCAGTTCTTC. This encodes CSAKRLVNNEQFF.

The chain couples TRBV6-6 to TRBJ2-7; possible D gene TRBD1, 6 bases. Trimming left V 4 bases short and J 3 bases short, with 13 bases between. This CDR3 comprises 14 residues. The germline gives CDR1 MNHNY, CDR2 SVGAGI (reference sequence). The CDR3 bases are TGTGCCAGCAGTTCCGACAGGAGTTACTACGAGCAGTACGTC. It specifies CASSSDRSYYEQYV.

V is TRBV11-2 and J is TRBJ1-2; possible D gene TRBD1, 5 bases. Germline lookup yields CDR1 SGHAT and CDR2 FQNNGV. The CDR3 loop spans 14 amino acids. V was cut by 4 bases and J by 4 bases, with 13 bases left in between. The CDR3 coding sequence is TGTGCCAGCAGCTCTGAGACAGTCTTCTATGGCTACACCTTC. This codes for CASSSETVFYGYTF.

As DNA, the CDR3 is TGTGCCAGCAGCGTATCGTCCGACAGGACCCTCTATGGCTACACCTTC. Its translation is CASSVSSDRTLYGYTF. This chain connects TRBV9 to TRBJ1-2, with TRBD1 as a possible D gene (6 bases). V dropped 1 base and J dropped 4 bases, with 17 bases sitting between them. Germline CDR1 and CDR2: SGDLS and YYNGEE. This CDR3 is built from 16 residues.

The chain couples TRBV29-1 to TRBJ1-1, with D tentatively TRBD1 (5 bases). The CDR3 is made up of 13 amino acids. From germline, CDR1 is SQVTM and CDR2 ANQGSEA. Trimming took off 6 bases at V and 6 bases at J, with 17 bases between the two ends. CDR3 DNA sequence: TGCAGCGTAATCCCGCCAGGGAGTGCTGAAGCTTTCTTT. Amino acid sequence: CSVIPPGSAEAFF.

The rearrangement uses TRBV5-4 and TRBJ1-6; D unresolved. Trimming removed 4 bases at V and 5 bases at J, with 19 bases between. Germline V gene lookup returns CDR1 SGHNT and CDR2 YYREEE (reference sequence). This CDR3 has 17 residues. CDR3 bases: TGTGCCAGCAGCCCCACCCCTATTTCGTCGGATAATTCACCCCTCCACTTT. Amino acid sequence: CASSPTPISSDNSPLHF.